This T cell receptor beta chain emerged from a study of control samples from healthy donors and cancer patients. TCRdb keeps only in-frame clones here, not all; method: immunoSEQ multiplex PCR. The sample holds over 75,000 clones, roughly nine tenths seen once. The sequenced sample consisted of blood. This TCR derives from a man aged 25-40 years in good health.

The CDR3 spells CASSYGINQPQHF. CDR3 DNA: TGTGCCAGCAGTTATGGTATTAATCAGCCCCAGCATTTT. The chain is built from TRBV12-3 or TRBV12-4 and TRBJ1-5, with unresolved D. The CDR3 runs to 13 residues. V was shortened by 4 bases and J by 4 bases, with 8 bases between the two germline ends.